The entry below gives a single TCR beta chain sequence along with its context. This sample stems from a study of blood T cell repertoires in COVID-19. Study-level information: Italy, Spain and the United States were the sources of the convalescent and acute COVID-19 samples. In each case, the material was cDNA or gDNA derived from T cells, B-cell-depleted T cells, or PBMCs.

Study processing details: Reference gene primer amplification in the assay estimated nucleated cell counts. Data came from immunoSEQ multiplex PCR; TCRdb stores just in-frame clones and leaves some out. Clone size and the V and J calls come from that table; the DNA yielded D and trimming. The sample lists under 150,000 clones, under 90% occurring once. The germline V gene encodes CDR1 MNHEY and CDR2 SVGAGI. CDR3 size: 14 residues. V trimming: 6 bases; J trimming: 5 bases; junction bases outside the gene matches: 9. This sequence was found in a woman at least 80 years old in a cohort sampled during active or convalescent COVID-19. The material sequenced was peripheral blood. This chain joins TRBV6-5 and TRBJ1-2; 7 bases map to TRBD1. The CDR3 protein is CASRVPGQRYGYTF. In nucleotides, the CDR3 is TGTGCCAGCAGGGTACCGGGACAGAGGTATGGCTACACCTTC.